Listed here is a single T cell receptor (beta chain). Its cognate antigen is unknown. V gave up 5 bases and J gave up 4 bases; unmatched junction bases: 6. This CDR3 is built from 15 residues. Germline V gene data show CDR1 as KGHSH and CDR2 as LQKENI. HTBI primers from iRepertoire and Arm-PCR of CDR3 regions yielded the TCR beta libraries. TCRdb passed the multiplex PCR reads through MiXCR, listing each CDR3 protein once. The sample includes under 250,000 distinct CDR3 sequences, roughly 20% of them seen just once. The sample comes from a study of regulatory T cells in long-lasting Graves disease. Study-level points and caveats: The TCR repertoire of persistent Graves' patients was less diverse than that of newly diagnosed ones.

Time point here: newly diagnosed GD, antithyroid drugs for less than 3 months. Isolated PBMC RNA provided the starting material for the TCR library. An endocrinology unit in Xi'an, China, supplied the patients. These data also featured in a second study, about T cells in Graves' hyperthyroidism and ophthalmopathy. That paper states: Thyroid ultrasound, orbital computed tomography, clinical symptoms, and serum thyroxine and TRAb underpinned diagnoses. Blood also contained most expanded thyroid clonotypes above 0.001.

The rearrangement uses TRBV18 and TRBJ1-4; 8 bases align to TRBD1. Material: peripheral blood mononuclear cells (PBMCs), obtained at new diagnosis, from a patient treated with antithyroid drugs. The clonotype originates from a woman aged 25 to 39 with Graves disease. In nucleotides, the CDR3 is TGTGCCAGCTCAGGAAGGGACAGGATTAATGAAAAACTGTTTTTT. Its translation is CASSGRDRINEKLFF.